The 32 T cell receptor beta chains below all came from one sample that was sequenced in a study of beta chain features in type 1 diabetes (dated by TCRdb to the late 2010s). Their antigens are not known. Libraries came from the immunoSEQ multiplex PCR assay. The High Capacity cDNA Reverse Transcription Kit was used to reverse transcribe all of the isolated RNA, meaning that expressed TCRB transcripts were what got sequenced. TCRdb retrieved this table from immuneACCESS and kept in-frame rearrangements only. Not all clones are present; in checked studies, unresolved V genes account for under half, and no reason is known for the remainder. In all, the sample holds a few hundred thousand clones, and around a tenth of those were seen once. Roughly 0.6% of the sample goes to the ten largest clones. The research as a whole found: Type 1 diabetes patients showed a moderate but significant shortening of TCRB CDR3 length in all four CD4+ subsets.

The sample was central memory CD4+ T cells from blood. The receptors derive from a young man with type 1 diabetes.

There are a few counts of this clone. The rearrangement links TRBV29-1 to TRBJ2-4, with 7 bases matching TRBD1. The V and J ends lost 7 bases and 6 bases, in that order; junction bases with no gene match: 6. This CDR3 contains 12 residues. Germline V gene data show CDR1 as SQVTM and CDR2 as ANQGSEA. The CDR3 region is CSARTGPNIQYF. The CDR3 DNA follows: TGCAGCGCACGGACAGGCCCAAACATTCAGTACTTC.

J is TRBJ1-1 and V is TRBV4-2; 8 bases are a match to TRBD1. The germline V gene encodes CDR1 LGHNA and CDR2 YNFKEQ. V trimming: 1 base; J trimming: 3 bases; junction bases outside the gene matches: 4. The CDR3 spans 15 residues. The DNA of the CDR3 is TGTGCCAGCAGCCAAGGGACAGGGTATGACACTGAAGCTTTCTTT. Its protein is CASSQGTGYDTEAFF.

The rearrangement links TRBV7-9 to TRBJ2-1; no reliable D call. The germline gives CDR1 SEHNR, CDR2 FQNEAQ (reference sequence). V lost 1 base to trimming and J lost 0 bases, with 7 bases between them. This CDR3 is 15 amino acids long. CDR3 loop: CASSLGLSSYNEQFF. The CDR3, as DNA: TGTGCCAGCAGCTTAGGGCTGAGCTCCTACAATGAGCAGTTCTTC.

This clone was counted a few times. This rearrangement joins TRBV19 to TRBJ1-5; no definite D call. Germline CDR1 LNHDA, CDR2 SQIVND (reference sequence). The V gene lost 6 bases and the J gene lost 0 bases, with 15 bases spanning the gap. This CDR3 comprises 16 residues. The CDR3 DNA reads as TGTGCCAGTAGGTTTGGAGGGTCCTATAGCAATCAGCCCCAGCATTTT. Translation: CASRFGGSYSNQPQHF. Full variable domain (remainder filled in from reference TRBV19 and TRBJ1-5): DGGITQSPKYLFRKEGQNVTLSCEQNLNHDAMYWYRQDPGQGLRLIYYSQIVNDFQKGDIAEGYSVSREKKESFPLTVTSAQKNPTAFYLCASRFGGSYSNQPQHFGDGTRLSIL.

This clone was counted only a few times. The chain recombines TRBV4-1 with TRBJ1-1; 9 bases agree with TRBD1. The CDR3 has 21 residues. V lost 5 bases and J lost 0; bases outside the gene matches: 22. CDR1 MGHRA and CDR2 YSYEKL come from the germline V gene. The CDR3 nucleotides are TGCGCCAGCAGCTCACCCCCTACGTGGAACGGGACAGGGCCAATGAACACTGAAGCTTTCTTT. Amino acid sequence: CASSSPPTWNGTGPMNTEAFF.

This clone was detected a few times. The chain employs TRBV5-8 and TRBJ2-1; TRBD1 agrees at 7 bases. This CDR3 spans 15 amino acids. CDR1 is SGHTS, CDR2 YDEGEE, per germline. V was clipped by 3 bases and J by 8 bases; unmatched bases: 11. DNA for the CDR3: TGTGCCAGCAGCTCAGGGACAGACCAAAGGGATGAGCAGTTCTTC. Protein sequence: CASSSGTDQRDEQFF.

This chain joins TRBV11-2 and TRBJ2-4; D is uncertain. V lost 2 bases, J lost 0 bases, and 11 bases lay in between. The CDR3 contains 16 residues. Germline values: CDR1 SGHAT, CDR2 FQNNGV. The CDR3 nucleotides are TGTGCCAGCAGCTTAATGGTGGGATTAGCCAAAAACATTCAGTACTTC. Its protein is CASSLMVGLAKNIQYF.

This clone was detected many times. The gene calls are TRBV7-9 and TRBJ2-3, with D hard to call. V was clipped by 4 bases and J by 2 bases, with 7 bases between them. Per germline, CDR1 SEHNR and CDR2 FQNEAQ (reference sequence). The CDR3 runs 13 residues. The CDR3, as DNA: TGTGCCAGCAGCTCTCCTATCACAGATACGCAGTATTTT. This gives the protein CASSSPITDTQYF.

Only a few counts were recorded for this clone. The chain combines TRBV6-6 with TRBJ2-5; D remains unclear. V was shortened by 2 bases and J by 1 base, with 8 bases between the two germline ends. Germline CDR1 and CDR2: MNHNY and SVGAGI (reference sequence). The CDR3 has 14 residues. This CDR3 is CASSYRAGQETQYF. The CDR3 DNA reads TGTGCCAGCAGTTACAGGGCAGGCCAAGAGACCCAGTACTTC.

There are a few counts of this clone. The V and J genes are TRBV7-9 and TRBJ2-7; D is unresolved. V lost 0 bases, J lost 6 bases, and 6 bases lay in between. The CDR3 is made up of 12 amino acids. From germline, CDR1 is SEHNR and CDR2 FQNEAQ (reference sequence). DNA for the CDR3: TGTGCCAGCAGCTTAGCCTCCAGCGAGCAGTACTTC. This encodes CASSLASSEQYF.

This clone was seen more than once but under ten times. The V gene is TRBV29-1, the J gene TRBJ2-3; 9 positions match TRBD2. Per the germline V gene, CDR1 is SQVTM and CDR2 is ANQGSEA. This CDR3 spans 15 amino acids. Trimming removed 5 bases from V and 1 base from J; junction bases left unmatched: 7. This CDR3 is CSVKGLALGTDTQYF. The DNA of the CDR3 is TGCAGCGTTAAAGGACTAGCGTTAGGCACAGATACGCAGTATTTT.

The sample holds many counts of this clone. J is TRBJ2-3 and V is TRBV28; no clear D gene. This CDR3 has 12 amino acids. V was pared by 10 bases and J by 2 bases, with 10 bases between. CDR1 is MDHEN, CDR2 SYDVKM, per germline. The CDR3 spells CAILSPTDTQYF. CDR3 sequence (DNA): TGTGCCATCCTGAGTCCCACAGATACGCAGTATTTT. Based on the CDR3 plus reference TRBV28 and TRBJ2-3, the full variable domain is DVKVTQSSRYLVKRTGEKVFLECVQDMDHENMFWYRQDPGLGLRLIYFSYDVKMKEKGDIPEGYSVSREKKERFSLILESASTNQTSMYLCAILSPTDTQYFGPGTRLTVL.

The chain carries TRBV28 and TRBJ2-7; 9 nucleotides line up with TRBD1. CDR1 is MDHEN, CDR2 SYDVKM, per germline. This CDR3 has 14 residues. The trim removed 3 bases at V and 4 bases at J, leaving 4 bases unmatched. The CDR3 sequence is CASSLNRGRYEQYF. The CDR3 region has the DNA TGTGCCAGCAGTTTGAACAGGGGGCGTTACGAGCAGTACTTC.

This clone was seen at least ten times. The chain has TRBV5-1 and TRBJ1-1; maybe TRBD1 (5 bases). Trimming removed 0 bases from V and 0 bases from J, with 9 bases in between. Germline-derived CDR1 and CDR2 are SGHRS and YFSETQ. CDR3 size: 15 residues. DNA of the CDR3: TGCGCCAGCAGCTTGGAGGTGGGGCTGAACACTGAAGCTTTCTTT. Protein: CASSLEVGLNTEAFF.

This sequence joins TRBV18 and TRBJ2-5; 7 positions match TRBD1. The germline gives CDR1 KGHSH, CDR2 LQKENI. This CDR3 is 16 amino acids long. The junction had 8 bases not matched to a gene; V was cut back by 2 bases and J by 2 bases. The CDR3 DNA reads as TGTGCCAGCTCACCAGTGTCTGGGACAGATCAAGAGACCCAGTACTTC. Its protein product is CASSPVSGTDQETQYF.

V gene TRBV21-1 combines with J gene TRBJ1-5. TRBV21-1 constitutes a pseudogene. The CDR3 has 19 amino acids. CDR3: CASSKARAVGRRFNQPQHF. DNA for the CDR3: TGTGCCAGCAGCAAAGCGCGGGCAGTAGGGAGAAGGTTCAATCAGCCCCAGCATTTT.

This clone was detected only a few times. The chain has TRBV7-2 and TRBJ1-2; TRBD1 aligns across 7 bases. Per the germline V gene, CDR1 is SGHTA and CDR2 is FQGNSA. There are 15 residues in the CDR3. J lost 2 bases, V lost 8 bases, and 11 bases had no gene match. The CDR3 loop reads CASGHRGGGNYGYTF. Here the CDR3 DNA reads TGTGCCAGCGGCCACAGGGGCGGAGGGAACTATGGCTACACCTTC.

The genes are TRBV5-4 and TRBJ2-2; D may correspond to TRBD1 or TRBD2 (6 bases each). The CDR3 is 15 residues long. Germline CDR1 and CDR2: SGHNT and YYREEE (reference sequence). With 3 bases removed from V and 6 bases from J, the gap between germline ends came to 15 bases. The CDR3 protein is CASSSQGGYAGELFF. CDR3 coding DNA: TGTGCCAGCAGCTCACAGGGAGGTTATGCCGGGGAGCTGTTTTTT.

This clone has just a few counts. The chain is built from TRBV25-1 and TRBJ2-5, with D maybe TRBD2 (7 bases). Germline V gives CDR1 MGHDK, CDR2 SYGVNS. V shed 6 bases and J shed 1 base, with 15 bases lying between them. The CDR3 runs to 15 residues. The CDR3 sequence is CASRAKGGVQETQYF. Written as DNA, the CDR3 is TGTGCCAGCAGGGCAAAGGGGGGGGTCCAAGAGACCCAGTACTTC.

This chain joins TRBV6-5 and TRBJ1-5; D unclear. This CDR3 is built from 14 residues. CDR1 and CDR2 from the germline V gene are MNHEY and SVGAGI. Trimming left V 2 bases short and J 2 bases short, with 7 bases between. CDR3 protein: CASSYGSGNQPQHF. The CDR3 region has the DNA TGTGCCAGCAGTTACGGGTCGGGCAATCAGCCCCAGCATTTT.

The chain combines TRBV19 with TRBJ1-1, with 8 bases lining up with TRBD1. The CDR3 has 15 amino acids. The junction had 8 bases not matched to a gene; V was cut back by 5 bases and J by 3 bases. The V gene's germline CDR1 is LNHDA and CDR2 SQIVND (reference sequence). The CDR3 coding sequence is TGTGCCAGTAGTGTTACCGGGACAGGTCACACTGAAGCTTTCTTT. Translating gives CASSVTGTGHTEAFF.

CDR3 amino acids: CAWKTGAKQYF. The CDR3 DNA follows: TGTGCCTGGAAGACAGGGGCAAAGCAGTACTTC. The J gene is TRBJ2-7, the V gene TRBV30; 8 bases fit TRBD1. J lost 8 bases, V lost 4 bases, and 4 bases had no gene match. The CDR3 is 11 amino acids. Germline V CDR1 and CDR2: GTSNPN, SVGIG (reference sequence).

With respect to this clone: A much larger clonotype is one base distant, so this may be a read error. The CDR3 region has the DNA TGTGCCAGCAGCCGGAACACCGGGGAGCTGTTTTTT. Amino acid sequence: CASSRNTGELFF. This chain connects TRBV5-4 to TRBJ2-2; D not certain. Germline-derived CDR1 and CDR2 are SGHNT and YYREEE (reference sequence). V was cut by 4 bases and J by 1 base, with 2 bases left in between. The CDR3 has 12 amino acids.

This clone has more than one count but fewer than ten. The chain recombines TRBV6-5 with TRBJ2-7; D is unclear. CDR3 length: 11 residues. Trimming took off 6 bases at V and 6 bases at J, with 9 bases between the two ends. Per germline, CDR1 MNHEY and CDR2 SVGAGI. DNA for the CDR3: TGTGCCAGCAGGGCCAGGCTCGAGCAGTACTTC. Translating it yields CASRARLEQYF.

V gene TRBV7-6 combines with J gene TRBJ1-5; no firm D call. The V end lost 1 base, the J end lost 5 bases, and 12 bases lay between the germline ends. CDR1 is SGHVS and CDR2 is FNYEAQ in the germline V gene. This CDR3 spans 15 amino acids. Here the CDR3 DNA reads TGTGCCAGCAGCTTAGATGGCCCAAGAGATCAGCCCCAGCATTTT. Translated: CASSLDGPRDQPQHF.

This clone occurred many times. The chain links TRBV15 to TRBJ1-4; D uncertain. Trimming pared 0 bases from V and 6 bases from J, leaving 11 bases between. CDR3 length: 15 residues. The V gene's germline CDR1 is LNHNV and CDR2 YYDKDF (reference sequence). CDR3 sequence (DNA): TGTGCCACCAGCAGAGATAAGGGTTGGGATGAAAAACTGTTTTTT. This gives the protein CATSRDKGWDEKLFF.

The chain employs TRBV7-8 and TRBJ1-2, with D uncertain. The V and J ends lost 3 bases and 2 bases respectively, with 16 bases between them. The CDR3 loop spans 16 amino acids. Per germline, CDR1 SGHVS and CDR2 FQNEAQ. For the CDR3, the DNA is TGTGCCAGCAGCTTCCCCGGGAGGCGGAGCAACTATGGCTACACCTTC. This translates into CASSFPGRRSNYGYTF.

The rearrangement joins TRBV7-2 to TRBJ2-1, with a possible D match to TRBD2 (7 bases). Germline V CDR1 and CDR2: SGHTA, FQGNSA. V was trimmed by 5 bases and J by 9 bases, leaving 17 bases between them. CDR3 length equals 14 residues. The CDR3 here is CASSVRGAGGEQFF. The CDR3 DNA follows: TGTGCCAGCAGCGTCCGGGGGGCGGGTGGTGAGCAGTTCTTC.

The rearrangement links TRBV18 to TRBJ2-7, with a weak D call TRBD1 (6 bases). Trimming pared 4 bases from V and 0 bases from J, leaving 7 bases between. The V gene's germline CDR1 is KGHSH and CDR2 LQKENI. CDR3 size: 13 residues. CDR3 DNA: TGTGCCAGCTCACGGGACACCTCCTACGAGCAGTACTTC. Its protein product is CASSRDTSYEQYF.

This clone appeared many times. This rearrangement joins TRBV10-3 to TRBJ2-1, with 14 bases matching TRBD2. Germline V gives CDR1 ENHRY, CDR2 SYGVKD. J lost 8 bases, V lost 10 bases, and 7 bases had no gene match. This CDR3 region has 14 residues. The CDR3 loop is CATGTSGRRDEQFF. The CDR3 region has the DNA TGTGCCACCGGGACTAGCGGGAGAAGGGATGAGCAGTTCTTC.

The V gene is TRBV2, the J gene TRBJ1-6; D gene uncertain. Germline V gene sequence: CDR1 SNHLY, CDR2 FYNNEI. V was trimmed by 3 bases and J by 7 bases, leaving 13 bases between them. This CDR3 region has 15 residues. CDR3 loop: CASSEGWRGNSPLHF. The CDR3 region has the DNA TGTGCCAGCAGTGAGGGGTGGAGAGGGAATTCACCCCTCCACTTT.

The chain combines TRBV10-3 with TRBJ2-1; D ambiguous. The V and J ends lost 6 bases and 0 bases respectively, with 12 bases between them. Germline V gene data show CDR1 as ENHRY and CDR2 as SYGVKD. The CDR3 contains 15 residues. The CDR3 coding sequence is TGTGCCATCAGCTCCACTAAAAGCTCCTACAATGAGCAGTTCTTC. Translating gives CAISSTKSSYNEQFF.